Shown below are 5 T cell receptor beta chains from a single sample sequenced in a study of blood T cell repertoires in COVID-19. Libraries were prepared by immunoSEQ multiplex PCR; TCRdb keeps only in-frame clonotypes and omits some of them. Of 230,000 or so clones in the sample, about 90% were seen once. What was sequenced was peripheral blood. These receptors originate from a man between 35 and 55 years old with active or convalescent COVID-19.

This rearrangement joins TRBV7-9 to TRBJ2-1, with 7 bases fitting TRBD2. This CDR3 has 13 residues. CDR1 is SEHNR and CDR2 is FQNEAQ in the germline V gene (reference sequence). V gave up 7 bases and J gave up 8 bases; unmatched junction bases: 8. CDR3 sequence reads: CASTGTNGDEQFF. In DNA form, the CDR3 reads TGTGCCAGCACCGGGACTAATGGCGATGAGCAGTTCTTC.

This CDR3 reads CASSFGTFQYF. The CDR3 DNA sequence: TGTGCCAGCAGTTTCGGGACTTTCCAGTACTTC. The chain combines TRBV27 with TRBJ2-5, with TRBD2 as a possible D gene (6 bases). This CDR3 has 11 amino acids. Deletions cut 3 bases from V and 10 bases from J, with 9 bases between. Germline V gene sequence: CDR1 MNHEY, CDR2 SMNVEV (reference sequence).

This chain links TRBV6-5 with TRBJ2-1; TRBD1 agrees at 11 bases. The CDR3 spans 15 residues. V lost 6 bases and J lost 7; bases outside the gene matches: 8. Germline CDR1 MNHEY, CDR2 SVGAGI. CDR3 sequence: CASSAGTGGQNEQFF. CDR3 sequence (DNA): TGTGCCAGCAGCGCCGGGACAGGGGGTCAGAATGAGCAGTTCTTC.

The rearrangement links TRBV9 to TRBJ2-3; 8 positions agree with TRBD2. The CDR3 sequence is 17 residues long. Per the germline V gene, CDR1 is SGDLS and CDR2 is YYNGEE. With 0 bases clipped from V and 3 bases from J, the junction kept 9 bases outside the gene matches. The CDR3 coding sequence is TGTGCCAGCAGCGTAGCTCCGGCGGGGGGCGGGACAGATACGCAGTATTTT. This gives the protein CASSVAPAGGGTDTQYF.

This chain uses TRBV28 with TRBJ2-7; no clear D. Trimming stripped 3 bases from V and 0 bases from J, with 9 bases between. CDR3 size: 14 residues. Germline CDR1 reads MDHEN; CDR2 reads SYDVKM. The DNA of the CDR3 is TGTGCCAGCAGTTTCACGGAGAGCTCCTACGAGCAGTACTTC. Translating gives CASSFTESSYEQYF.